These T cell receptor beta chains were read from a single sample in a study of T cell responses to AZD1222 COVID-19 vaccine. The repertoire was sequenced with immunoSEQ multiplex PCR; TCRdb's copy has only in-frame clones and lacks some. The table records about 220,000 clones, about 92% of them present only once. Specimen: peripheral blood, collected on day 0 of MenACWY control vaccination. The receptors shown here come from an adult in good health. CDR3s include the opening cysteine and the closing phenylalanine or tryptophan. The order of the fields is clone size, D gene, CDR3 length, J gene, V gene, CDR3 DNA, CDR3 protein. The D gene is left open where the match is weak. Clone size is not always given. Where it is, it says once, few, many or a class for expanded clones.

.,TRBD2,18,TRBJ2-2,TRBV9,TGTGCCAGCAGCGTCCCCCCTGGCGGGGGGGCGAACACCGGGGAGCTGTTTTTT,CASSVPPGGGANTGELFF
.,.,14,TRBJ1-3,TRBV15,TGTGCCACCAGCAGAGCGTCCTCTGGAAACACCATATATTTT,CATSRASSGNTIYF
.,TRBD1,13,TRBJ1-2,TRBV10-3,TGTGCCGTCGCCCCACAGGGGGCTCATGGCTACACCTTC,CAVAPQGAHGYTF
.,.,14,TRBJ1-4,TRBV5-1,TGCGCCAGCAGCTTCGGGCAGCCCAATGAAAAACTGTTTTTT,CASSFGQPNEKLFF
.,.,13,TRBJ1-5,TRBV19,TGTGCCAGCTCCTGGTCCTGGAATCAGCCCCAGCATTTT,CASSWSWNQPQHF
once,.,14,TRBJ1-2,TRBV7-9,TGTGCCAGCAGCCGAAAGACAGGAGGCTATGGCTACACCTTC,CASSRKTGGYGYTF
.,.,13,TRBJ2-6,TRBV7-9,TGTGCCAGCAGCTCGCCTGGGGCCAACGTCCTGACTTTC,CASSSPGANVLTF
.,TRBD2,14,TRBJ2-1,TRBV28,TGTGCCAGCTCTTCCAGCGGGGGGTTGGATGAGCAGTTCTTC,CASSSSGGLDEQFF
.,TRBD1,15,TRBJ2-5,TRBV16,TGTGCCAGCAGCCGTATGACAGGGGGCGTGGAGACCCAGTACTTC,CASSRMTGGVETQYF
.,TRBD1,14,TRBJ1-2,TRBV27,TGTGCCAGCAGGGGCAGTACAGGGGACTATGGCTACACCTTC,CASRGSTGDYGYTF
few,TRBD2,16,TRBJ2-1,TRBV18,TGTGCCAGCTCACCACCCAGCGGGGAACCATACAATGAGCAGTTCTTC,CASSPPSGEPYNEQFF
.,.,15,TRBJ2-1,TRBV5-4,TGTGCCAGCAGCCTAACAGGGACGGCCTACAATGAGCAGTTCTTC,CASSLTGTAYNEQFF
.,.,13,TRBJ1-1,TRBV6-5,TGTGCCAGCAGTCGCAGCTCAAGAGGTAAAGCTTTCTTT,CASSRSSRGKAFF
.,.,17,TRBJ1-5,TRBV7-3,TGTGCCAGCAGCTCCAGGGTGGGGATACGTAGCAATCAGCCCCAGCATTTT,CASSSRVGIRSNQPQHF
.,TRBD1,16,TRBJ2-7,TRBV7-2,TGTGCCAGCAGCTTAGCGAGGACAGGGTTCTCCTACGAGCAGTACTTC,CASSLARTGFSYEQYF
.,TRBD2,17,TRBJ2-3,TRBV7-2,TGTGCCAGCAGCTTCCCCTCCAGCGGGGGCGCCACAGATACGCAGTATTTT,CASSFPSSGGATDTQYF
once,.,11,TRBJ1-1,TRBV20-1,TGCAGTGCTAGAGATAAGGATAGAGCTTTCTTT,CSARDKDRAFF
.,TRBD1,15,TRBJ1-6,TRBV5-1,TGCGCCAGCAGCTGGACCGGGACAGGAGATTCACCCCTCCACTTT,CASSWTGTGDSPLHF
.,.,16,TRBJ1-5,TRBV6-2/TRBV6-3,TGTGCCAGCAGTTATTACGGGGGGGGAGGCAATCAGCCCCAGCATTTT,CASSYYGGGGNQPQHF
.,TRBD1,13,TRBJ1-5,TRBV15,TGTGCCACTGGACAGGATGGCAATCAGCCCCAGCATTTT,CATGQDGNQPQHF
.,.,14,TRBJ1-1,TRBV5-1,TGCGCCAGCAGCTTGGCGGGGCGAGGGACTGAAGCTTTCTTT,CASSLAGRGTEAFF
once,.,12,TRBJ1-1,TRBV18,TGTGCCAGCTCACCCTTAGACAGCAGGGCTTTCTTT,CASSPLDSRAFF
.,TRBD1,17,TRBJ1-3,TRBV7-9,TGTGCCAGCAGTTCAGGACGGACAGGGGGCAGGGGAAACACCATATATTTT,CASSSGRTGGRGNTIYF
.,.,14,TRBJ1-5,TRBV7-2,TGTGCCAGCAGCTTAGTCGAGAGCAATCAGCCCCAGCATTTT,CASSLVESNQPQHF
.,TRBD2,17,TRBJ2-1,TRBV5-6,TGTGCCAGCAGCTCACTAGCGGGGGGAGGCCCCTACAATGAGCAGTTCTTC,CASSSLAGGGPYNEQFF
.,TRBD1,16,TRBJ1-4,TRBV7-9,TGTGCCAGCAGCTTAGCAGGGGGCCGCACTAATGAAAAACTGTTTTTT,CASSLAGGRTNEKLFF
.,.,17,TRBJ1-5,TRBV7-2,TGTGCCAGCAGCCCAAAATGGGGGGTAACCAGCAATCAGCCCCAGCATTTT,CASSPKWGVTSNQPQHF
.,.,11,TRBJ2-7,TRBV5-6,TGTGCCAGCAGCTTAGGGGGCGAGCAGTACTTC,CASSLGGEQYF
.,.,11,TRBJ2-7,TRBV6-2/TRBV6-3,TGTGCCAGCAGTTACCTAGGGGAGCAGTACTTC,CASSYLGEQYF
.,.,13,TRBJ1-6,TRBV7-3,TGTGCCAGCAGCCGGGACCTGAATTCACCCCTCCACTTT,CASSRDLNSPLHF
.,.,12,TRBJ1-1,TRBV7-9,TGTGCCAGCAGCCAACAATCCACTGAAGCTTTCTTT,CASSQQSTEAFF
few,.,12,TRBJ1-2,TRBV3-1/TRBV3-2,TGTGCCAGCAGCCCAGGACAGTCTGGCTACACCTTC,CASSPGQSGYTF
.,.,14,TRBJ1-1,TRBV7-9,TGTGCCAGCAGCTTAGTGGCCGTGAACACTGAAGCTTTCTTT,CASSLVAVNTEAFF
.,.,13,TRBJ2-5,TRBV5-6,TGTGCCAGCAGCTTGGGACAGCGGGAGACCCAGTACTTC,CASSLGQRETQYF
once,.,12,TRBJ2-2,TRBV2,TGTGCCAGCAGCAAACAGGACGGGGAGCTGTTTTTT,CASSKQDGELFF
once,.,15,TRBJ1-5,TRBV19,TGTGCCAGTAGCAGCCCCTCCAGGGGATATCAGCCCCAGCATTTT,CASSSPSRGYQPQHF
.,.,14,TRBJ2-1,TRBV7-2,TGTGCCAGCAGCCGGAGGATCGGCGCCAATGAGCAGTTCTTC,CASSRRIGANEQFF
.,.,13,TRBJ1-4,TRBV6-5,TGTGCCGGAAGGGGGGGCGGAGGAGAAAAACTGTTTTTT,CAGRGGGGEKLFF
.,.,17,TRBJ1-1,TRBV6-9,TGTGCCAGCAGCGGTCCTGGCCGTGTCACCCCGTCTGATGAAGCTTTCTTT,CASSGPGRVTPSDEAFF
.,.,14,TRBJ2-7,TRBV2,TGTGCCAGCAGGAACTCAGGGATCTCCTACGAGCAGTACTTC,CASRNSGISYEQYF
.,TRBD1,14,TRBJ2-2,TRBV6-5,TGTGCCAGTTTGACAGGGGGCTTAACCGGGGAGCTGTTTTTT,CASLTGGLTGELFF
.,.,15,TRBJ1-5,TRBV5-1,TGCGCCAGCAGCTTGGACTCAGGGAGTAATCAGCCCCAGCATTTT,CASSLDSGSNQPQHF
.,.,16,TRBJ1-2,TRBV5-1,TGCGCCAGCAGCAAAGATTTACAGGATTTGAGCTATGGCTACACCTTC,CASSKDLQDLSYGYTF
.,.,16,TRBJ2-1,TRBV5-1,TGCGCCAGCAGCTTGGTCCCTTTCAACCAGGGAAATGAGCAGTTCTTC,CASSLVPFNQGNEQFF
.,TRBD1,14,TRBJ2-7,TRBV7-9,TGTGCCAGCAGCTCGGGACAGGGAGGCATCGAGCAGTACTTC,CASSSGQGGIEQYF